The T cell receptor (beta chain) described here comes from a study of cytomegalovirus exposure and HLA in healthy donors (dated by TCRdb to 2016 to 2017). Study-wide context: In an earlier analysis of some 610 of the donors, under 300 Gb of sequence data and about 110 million unique TCR beta sequences from about 190 million T cells were reported. Typing coverage differed by locus: A, B, C, DRB1 and DQB1 were typed in about 620-640 donors, DQA1 in 522, DPA1 in 600 to 610, and DPB1 in 400 to 480. To study patterns of TCR occurrence, a later analysis re-analyzed previously published TCR beta repertoires from several hundred donors and added high-resolution HLA genotyping. Both class I and class II loci were covered by HLA typing, at four-digit resolution. In addition to the first cohort of around 670 subjects, a separate validation cohort of approximately 130 different subjects was used. An earlier analysis of several hundred of the donors applied high-throughput TCR beta sequencing to assess whether each TCR beta V gene segment acted as functional or pseudogenic. The aim of the study was to test whether cataloging public T cell receptors could identify signatures of past pathogen exposure. All discovery cohort repertoires had been generated using a single sequencing platform. In the later analysis, no new phenotypic data were used to find candidate immune exposures; instead, reliance was placed on TCR beta sequences and their occurrence across donors. The study combined high-throughput TCR immunosequencing, statistical association of individual TCRs with disease status, and machine learning to predict cytomegalovirus infection status. On average, approximately 250,000 unique TCR beta nucleotide sequences were sequenced per donor among some 420 genotyped donors of the cohort, with roughly 18% of those sequences being non-productive. The T cell repertoires of some 670 subjects were profiled by immunosequencing and related to cytomegalovirus serostatus. In a later genetic analysis, genome-wide SNP genotypes for about 65% of the roughly 670 donors were used, and that subset was treated as a discovery cohort. Because of strong linkage in the cohort, roughly five DR-DQ haplotypes were treated as single units for association and clustering. Donor age, sex, ethnicity and CMV serostatus were compiled alongside the repertoire data. An early release that covered about 640 HLA-typed donors contained around 300 gigabases of sequencing data and 65 million to 100 million unique TCR sequences. Of the roughly 410 genotyped donors, 75% to 85% were placed in the genetic ancestry cluster associated with self-reported Caucasian donors. Results the study describes overall, beyond this receptor: A few of the identified cytomegalovirus-associated TCR beta chains were confirmed in vitro to be specific for cytomegalovirus antigens. The presence/absence analyses assumed that sequencing depth was roughly uniform across donors, and that assumption may not be true. Broadly in line with IMGT annotations, most TCR beta V segments showed up in productive rearrangements about 87% or about 30% of the time in an earlier analysis of 450 to 750 of the donors. The study gave a list of about 150 TCR beta chains associated with cytomegalovirus. HLA typing was unavailable for some donors at each locus, so association tests used only the typed subset. When HLA alleles, especially DR and DQ, strongly co-occurred, TCR associations were difficult to assign to individual alleles. According to a later genetic analysis, donors in an Asian-associated ancestry cluster had fewer N-insertions in productive TCRs than the roughly 670-donor mean. According to the authors, the approach could potentially be generalized to other disease states and immunological phenotypes. At a false discovery rate of 0.05, a later analysis linked some 17,000 TCR beta sequences to specific HLA alleles. In a later analysis, TCR association rates were found to vary across HLA loci, with the most associated TCRs seen for DRB1 alleles and the fewest for HLA-C alleles. Correlated functional status among segregating V segments might be attributable to linkage disequilibrium, but an unknown experimental factor could not be ruled out. Some IMGT-functional V segments, including TRBV6-2 and TRBV6-3, could not be distinguished by the 87-base-pair reads and were therefore excluded. The sequencing pipeline was judged likely to have produced a cluster of highly shared sequence variants as a technical artifact. A further reported finding was that TCR beta sequences accurately predicted the HLA-A and HLA-B alleles for most subjects in the first cohort. Cytomegalovirus status was reported to be diagnosed by the classifier with high specificity and sensitivity in both the original and validation cohorts. Several of the top co-occurrence clusters appeared to be linked to parvovirus B19, influenza, CMV and Epstein-Barr virus, according to a later analysis. Only TCR beta chains were sequenced in this cohort, and the absence of alpha or paired-chain data limited detectable features. A later analysis found that HLA-associated TCR beta chains were more clonally expanded and had lower generation probabilities than equally common non-associated chains. Most TCR sequences were observed very rarely across donors, whereas some public TCRs were present in many individuals. A later genetic analysis associated a missense DCLRE1C variant with V-gene and J-gene trimming of TCR beta chains, and an independent cohort replicated the association. A later analysis found that most CMV-associated TCR beta chains appeared HLA-restricted, with HLA associations seemingly driven largely by CMV exposure. Approximately 16 rarely observed V segments, including chromosome 9 orphons, were excluded from the earlier analysis of almost 600 of the donors because counts were too low. CMV serostatus was the only immune exposure information available for the cohort.

Based on the germline V gene, the CDR1 and CDR2 sequences are SGHVS and FQNEAQ. The CDR3 sequence holds 16 residues, the cysteine and phenylalanine included. CDR3 DNA is the only sequence kept; it has 48 bases, read in frame from the first base. V ends up 1 base short and J 4 bases short, with an unmatched junction base count of 8. Receptor libraries were prepared by the immunoSEQ multiplex PCR assay. The multiplex PCR relied on a mix of 60 forward primers for TCR Vbeta segments and 13 reverse primers for TCR Jbeta segments. The CDR3 region of rearranged TCR beta genes was amplified from genomic DNA with a multiplex PCR assay. The Illumina HiSeq System was used to sequence the amplified TCR beta libraries as 87-base-pair reads. As for the original processing: A later analysis counted tens of millions of unique TCR beta chains across the 670 or so repertoires, and 10 million to 12 million of these chains were shared by at least two donors. To remove PCR and sequencing errors, raw reads were error-corrected and collapsed into unique sequences using a nearest-neighbor algorithm that merged closely related sequences. To assign V, D and J gene segments, CDR3 sequences were aligned to IMGT reference sequences. Each retained sequence needed at least a six-nucleotide match to both a V gene segment and a J gene segment. A rearrangement counted as productive if the CDR3 had no stop codons and remained in frame with V and J, and every other rearrangement counted as non-productive. CDR3 was defined by IMGT convention, running from the second conserved V-encoded cysteine to the conserved J-encoded phenylalanine. The earlier analysis of 500 to 650 of the donors excluded any sequence lacking an unambiguous match to a single V gene segment. An earlier analysis of just under 600 of the donors called V segments functional above 56.7% productive rearrangements and segregating when the between-donor standard deviation exceeded 5%. A statistical classification framework was built to diagnose cytomegalovirus status from the catalog of TCR beta chain sequences. V and J gene assignment, in a later analysis, came from comparing TCR nucleotide sequences with IMGT/GENE-DB human TR gene sequences. In a later analysis, CDR3 sequences and most-parsimonious VDJ recombination scenarios were assigned using the TCRdist pipeline. In a later analysis, every TCR beta chain was defined by the combination of its CDR3 amino acid sequence and its V-gene family, and reads without a unique V-gene family were dropped. To address suspected cross-contamination and a sequencing artifact, a later analysis removed a few hundred highly shared, low-generation-probability nucleotide sequences. A later analysis calculated a clonal expansion index for each public chain from normalized within-repertoire ranks of inferred template counts. Generation probabilities in a later analysis came from a VDJ recombination model fitted to out-of-frame rearrangements, and those results were checked against IGoR. A later analysis scored TCR-TCR, TCR-HLA and TCR-CMV co-occurrence with hypergeometric tests, applying a repertoire-size bias correction to TCR pairs. To estimate false discovery rates, a later analysis permuted the HLA or CMV assignments 20 times. In a later analysis, co-occurring TCRs were grouped using DBSCAN, with TCRdist sequence similarity added in when clustering inside HLA-allele-positive subsets. Repertoires with fewer than 30,000 or more than 120,000 public chains, plus five repertoires with anomalous nucleotide sharing, were excluded from co-occurrence clustering. The source is immuneACCESS, and TCRdb retained only in-frame sequences with V and J called. Part of the clones is not carried over; for the studies checked, unresolved V genes explain less than half of this, and the remainder is unexplained. The V and J calls and clone size are taken from that table; D and trimming were inferred from the DNA. This sample lists about 160,000 clones; 75% to 90% were detected once. 0.96% of the sample is taken by the ten largest.

Points on this clone: Its antigen is currently not known. It has no much larger one-base neighbor in the sample; base qualities were not kept.

The cohort consisted of hundreds of healthy bone marrow donors. At the time of sampling, all cohort members were nominally healthy, though unrecorded immune exposures were likely present. The donor was CMV seropositive and was included in the group of 250 to 350 seropositive cohort members. A peripheral blood sample was collected from each donor, and TCR beta sequencing was performed on peripheral blood mononuclear cells. Genomic DNA extraction from the blood cell samples was performed with the Qiagen DNeasy Blood Extraction Kit. The chain was built from TRBV7-8 and TRBJ2-5; the junction holds 8 bases that match TRBD2. Specimen: PBMCs. The source of this sequence is a girl aged 2 to 10 in good health and CMV-seropositive. The CDR3 sequence is CASSLEPGGPLETQYF. The sequenced DNA is TGTGCCAGCAGCTTAGAGCCGGGAGGGCCGTTAGAGACCCAGTACTTC.